This T cell receptor beta chain appears in the sequencing data of a study of CD8 T cells in ankylosing spondylitis (dated by TCRdb to 2016 to 2017). For context, the study as a whole: T cell receptor beta repertoires were profiled in healthy donors and ankylosing spondylitis patients so that disease-linked TCR variants could be found. The whole study cohort included about a hundred healthy donors and 20 to 30 ankylosing spondylitis patients. Peripheral blood was sampled, and synovial fluid was also collected from ankylosing spondylitis patients.

This clonotype was observed many times. Its antigen target is currently unknown. Nothing much larger sits one base from this clone, and base qualities are not available. The V end gives up 3 bases and the J end 5 bases, leaving 5 bases in the junction not matched to a gene. From a lookup of the germline V gene (reference sequence), CDR1 and CDR2 are DFQATT and SNEGSKA. The cysteine opens and the phenylalanine closes a CDR3 of 14 amino acids. Of all the DNA, just the CDR3 is kept, 42 bases in frame from base 1. The study at large found these results: A CD8+ phenotype was shown by the disease-linked clones, which were found at relatively low frequencies in peripheral blood. According to the report, matched synovial fluid samples from ankylosing spondylitis patients were significantly enriched for the disease-linked clones. A TCR beta motif of roughly 8 highly homologous amino acid variants appeared characteristic of blood from ankylosing spondylitis patients. Some motif variants had previously been reported in the synovial fluid and blood of reactive arthritis patients, which suggests shared mechanisms of disease initiation.

The sequencing machine was an Illumina HiSeq 2500. TCR beta libraries were prepared by quantitative 5'-RACE with molecular barcodes. On the authors' methods: A new computational method, built on a probabilistic model of VDJ rearrangement, was used to identify disease-linked TCR variants. TCRdb applied fastp at Q25 and MiXCR to the public reads, then kept only in-frame beta chains. For every CDR3 protein sequence, its rows merge into one entry that carries the most common genes and DNA. The V and J calls, along with clone size, are taken from TCRdb and not from the paper's own processing. The sample profile shows 130,000 or so distinct CDR3 sequences; roughly 6.6% of them were found once. The ten largest clones add up to more than 10% of the sample.

The V and J segments used are TRBV20-1 and TRBJ1-4, with 8 bases matching TRBD1. The sequence came from a male donor with ankylosing spondylitis or in good health (not recorded which). Sequenced sample: blood, either unsorted or a sorted T cell fraction (not recorded which). At the DNA level, the sequence is TGCAGTGCTAGGTCGACAGGGGCGAATGAAAAACTGTTTTTT. It translates to CSARSTGANEKLFF.